The clone carrying this T cell receptor beta chain was observed a handful of times. As yet, its antigen is unknown. Measured with immunoSEQ multiplex PCR; TCRdb has only the in-frame clones, and not every one. The sample shows around 10,000 clones, roughly 60% of them seen only once. These data belong to a study of early stage breast cancer tumors. The wider study: About 80% of the 16 invasive tumors were ER+, PR+ and HER2-. Invasive lobular carcinomas made up about 30% of the 12 ER+/PR+/HER2- tumors. Average read coverage per sample was approximately 9.1-fold. Study-wide points: Comparing each tissue with blood distinguished tumor from normal in about 85% of the 16 patients.

There are 13 residues in the CDR3. Germline values: CDR1 MGHRA, CDR2 YSYEKL. Trimming shortened V by 9 bases and J by 3 bases, and 11 bases separated the two germline ends. This TCR derives from a person in their 60s with breast cancer. The rearrangement links TRBV4-1 to TRBJ2-2; no reliable D call. Sequences were obtained from breast tumor tissue. The CDR3 DNA reads as TGCGCCAGGGATGGCGGAGACACCGGGGAGCTGTTTTTT. Translated: CARDGGDTGELFF.